Shown below are 29 T cell receptor beta chains from a single sample sequenced in a study of blood T cell repertoires in COVID-19 (dated by TCRdb to about 2020). Library prep was done by the immunoSEQ multiplex PCR assay. As stored in TCRdb, this immuneACCESS dataset retains in-frame rearrangements with V and J assigned. A fraction of the clones does not appear; measured against another copy, unresolved V genes explain less than half of the discrepancy, and the remainder lacks a known reason. This sample comprises around 100,000 clones, approximately 80% of them detected only once. Together, the top ten hold 7.5% to 10% of the sample. The sample consisted of peripheral blood. These TCRs come from a middle-aged woman with acute or convalescent COVID-19.

The rearrangement joins TRBV5-1 to TRBJ1-1, with D possibly matching TRBD1 (6 bases). V was clipped by 7 bases and J by 5 bases, with 15 bases between them. This CDR3 has 13 amino acids. Germline V gene data show CDR1 as SGHRS and CDR2 as YFSETQ. CDR3 amino acids: CASDQGLGTEAFF. The CDR3 DNA reads TGCGCCAGCGACCAGGGGTTGGGGACTGAAGCTTTCTTT.

The gene calls are TRBV19 and TRBJ1-1; D unclear. The V and J ends lost 1 base and 0 bases respectively, with 9 bases between them. The length of the CDR3 is 15 residues. Germline V CDR1 and CDR2: LNHDA, SQIVND (reference sequence). CDR3 nucleotide sequence: TGTGCCAGTAGTATAGGTGGCAACCTGAACACTGAAGCTTTCTTT. Residues: CASSIGGNLNTEAFF.

V is TRBV7-9 and J is TRBJ2-5; D is ambiguous. From germline, CDR1 is SEHNR and CDR2 FQNEAQ (reference sequence). V was clipped by 0 bases and J by 4 bases, with 9 bases between them. CDR3 length: 14 amino acids. The CDR3 protein is CASSLAVRRETQYF. The CDR3 region has the DNA TGTGCCAGCAGCTTAGCGGTGAGGAGAGAGACCCAGTACTTC.

The V gene is TRBV7-2, the J gene TRBJ1-1, with D possibly TRBD1 on 6 matching bases. This CDR3 has 12 residues. V was cut by 1 base and J by 11 bases, with 11 bases left in between. Germline V gene data show CDR1 as SGHTA and CDR2 as FQGNSA. CDR3 bases: TGTGCCAGCAGCTTAGACAGGGAGGGCGCTTTCTTT. Protein: CASSLDREGAFF.

The chain links TRBV3-1 (or the pseudogene TRBV3-2) to TRBJ2-1, with D possibly TRBD2 on 6 matching bases. V shed 4 bases and J shed 5 bases, with 21 bases lying between them. The CDR3 is 17 amino acids. CDR1 LGHDT and CDR2 YNNKEL come from the germline V gene (reference sequence). CDR3 coding DNA: TGTGCCAGCAGCCCCTCTCAGGATGGGGGGTATGACAATGAGCAGTTCTTC. It specifies CASSPSQDGGYDNEQFF.

V gene TRBV2 combines with J gene TRBJ1-5; 7 positions match TRBD1. The CDR3 is 16 residues long. Germline CDR1 SNHLY, CDR2 FYNNEI. Trimming at V came to 4 bases and at J to 0 bases, leaving 6 bases not matched to a gene. The CDR3 sequence is CASSVIRTGSNQPQHF. DNA of the CDR3: TGTGCCAGCAGTGTAATAAGGACAGGTAGCAATCAGCCCCAGCATTTT. Based on the CDR3 plus reference TRBV2 and TRBJ1-5, the full variable domain is EPEVTQTPSHQVTQMGQEVILRCVPISNHLYFYWYRQILGQKVEFLVSFYNNEISEKSEIFDDQFSVERPDGSNFTLKIRSTKLEDSAMYFCASSVIRTGSNQPQHFGDGTRLSIL.

This chain uses TRBV5-1 with TRBJ1-2; D gene ambiguous. The ends were cut back, 0 bases at V and 8 bases at J, with 14 bases in the middle. The CDR3 runs to 14 residues. Germline V gives CDR1 SGHRS, CDR2 YFSETQ. CDR3 sequence: CASSLAVGERGYTF. CDR3 coding DNA: TGCGCCAGCAGCTTGGCCGTCGGGGAGCGGGGCTACACCTTC.

The genes are TRBV4-3 and TRBJ1-2; 7 positions match TRBD1. Germline CDR1 and CDR2: LGHNA and YSLEER. The CDR3 loop spans 15 amino acids. V shed 1 base, J shed 2 bases, and the junction held 4 bases outside the gene matches. The CDR3 sequence is CASSQGRQGNYGYTF. The CDR3 DNA is TGCGCCAGCAGCCAAGGCCGACAGGGCAACTATGGCTACACCTTC.

The chain joins TRBV7-9 to TRBJ2-3; D is unresolved. Germline CDR1 reads SEHNR; CDR2 reads FQNEAQ (reference sequence). Trimming removed 4 bases from V and 0 bases from J, with 14 bases in between. The CDR3 spans 16 residues. The CDR3 coding sequence is TGTGCCAGCAGCTCCCGGCGGCTGTCTAGCACAGATACGCAGTATTTT. Its protein product is CASSSRRLSSTDTQYF.

The genes are TRBV27 and TRBJ1-1; no clear D. This CDR3 has 15 amino acids. CDR1 and CDR2 (germline): MNHEY, SMNVEV (reference sequence). Trimming left V 0 bases short and J 2 bases short, with 10 bases between. The CDR3: CASSLSGGLNTEAFF. The CDR3 region has the DNA TGTGCCAGCAGTTTATCCGGAGGCCTAAACACTGAAGCTTTCTTT.

This chain joins TRBV7-9 and TRBJ2-2; TRBD1 matches 7 bases. Germline values: CDR1 SEHNR, CDR2 FQNEAQ (reference sequence). The CDR3 extends over 16 amino acids. J was trimmed by 5 bases and V by 5 bases; bases with no gene match: 11. The CDR3 DNA is TGTGCCAGCAGCCGCCAGGGGGTAAAGCTAACCGGGGAGCTGTTTTTT. Encoded protein: CASSRQGVKLTGELFF.

The rearrangement uses TRBV7-2 and TRBJ2-1; TRBD2 aligns across 7 bases. The CDR3 is made up of 14 amino acids. In germline, CDR1 is SGHTA, CDR2 FQGNSA. V lost 8 bases, J lost 0 bases, and 4 bases stayed unmatched. CDR3 protein: CASGGDSSYNEQFF. The CDR3 DNA reads TGTGCCAGCGGGGGGGATAGCTCCTACAATGAGCAGTTCTTC.

V and J are TRBV7-9 and TRBJ2-4; TRBD1 agrees at 7 bases. CDR1 is SEHNR, CDR2 FQNEAQ, per germline (reference sequence). V lost 6 bases to trimming and J lost 9 bases; unmatched junction nucleotides: 11. The CDR3 contains 14 residues. The CDR3 sequence: CASRSTGESSIQYF. The DNA of the CDR3 is TGTGCCAGCAGGTCTACAGGGGAAAGTAGCATTCAGTACTTC.

The chain's CDR3 is CASRPTTGANYGYTF. DNA for the CDR3: TGTGCCAGCAGGCCTACCACAGGGGCTAACTATGGCTACACCTTC. The genes are TRBV6-5 and TRBJ1-2, with 7 bases matching TRBD1. The CDR3 totals 15 residues. Looked up from germline, CDR1 is MNHEY and CDR2 is SVGAGI. After removal of 6 bases from V and 0 bases from J, the junction contained 7 bases not matched to a gene.

This clone has a handful of counts. The rearrangement links TRBV9 to TRBJ2-3, with TRBD1 identical over 10 bases. Germline CDR1 SGDLS, CDR2 YYNGEE. V lost 4 bases and J lost 5; bases outside the gene matches: 7. The CDR3 spans 15 residues. CDR3 coding DNA: TGTGCCAGCAGCCCGTATGGACAGGGGGGAGATACGCAGTATTTT. Encoded protein: CASSPYGQGGDTQYF.

The CDR3 here is CASISRMTGGQGTFF. The CDR3 region has the DNA TGTGCCAGCATCAGTCGGATGACAGGGGGCCAAGGAACTTTCTTT. The chain is built from TRBV6-1 and TRBJ1-1; TRBD1 matches 10 bases. Germline V CDR1 and CDR2: MNHNS, SASEGT. The CDR3 has 15 amino acids. Unmatched junction bases numbered 17, after V lost 7 bases and J lost 12 bases.

The chain has TRBV6-5 and TRBJ1-6; 7 bases are a match to TRBD1. The CDR3 covers 15 residues. V was pared by 5 bases and J by 6 bases, with 7 bases of the junction left unmatched. The V gene's germline CDR1 is MNHEY and CDR2 SVGAGI. The DNA for the CDR3 is TGTGCCAGCAGTATAGGACAGGCCCTTAATTCACCCCTCCACTTT. Translating gives CASSIGQALNSPLHF.

V gene TRBV24-1 combines with J gene TRBJ2-2; possibly TRBD2 for D (6 bases). Germline V gives CDR1 KGHDR, CDR2 SFDVKD. The CDR3 is made up of 16 amino acids. Trimming removed 3 bases from V and 4 bases from J, with 14 bases in between. In DNA, the CDR3 is TGTGCCACCAGTGATCAGCGGGCCGGTGGCACCGGGGAGCTGTTTTTT. It specifies CATSDQRAGGTGELFF.

The rearrangement links TRBV2 to TRBJ2-1; 15 bases agree with TRBD2. This CDR3 is built from 18 residues. The V segment lost 3 bases and the J segment 7 bases; nucleotides outside the gene matches: 10. Germline values: CDR1 SNHLY, CDR2 FYNNEI. In nucleotides, the CDR3 is TGTGCCAGCAGTGAGGAGGGACTAGCGGGGGGCAGCAGGAATGAGCAGTTCTTC. This sequence encodes CASSEEGLAGGSRNEQFF.

The chain recombines TRBV5-1 with TRBJ2-3; D uncertain. V lost 1 base and J 3 bases, leaving 3 bases between the germline ends. CDR3 length equals 12 residues. CDR1 SGHRS and CDR2 YFSETQ come from the germline V gene. The CDR3 DNA sequence: TGCGCCAGCAGCTTGCAGACAGATACGCAGTATTTT. This encodes CASSLQTDTQYF.

Only one count was recorded for this clone. The chain carries TRBV27 and TRBJ2-3, with 7 bases lining up with TRBD1. CDR3 length: 15 residues. Germline CDR1 is MNHEY and CDR2 is SMNVEV (reference sequence). The V segment lost 7 bases and the J segment 0 bases; nucleotides outside the gene matches: 7. As DNA, the CDR3 is TGTGCCAGCAAAGTTCAGGGGGTTAGCACAGATACGCAGTATTTT. It yields the protein CASKVQGVSTDTQYF.

In regard to this clone: A much larger clone differs from this one at a single base, so this may be a read error. The rearrangement links TRBV5-1 to TRBJ1-1; D is perhaps TRBD1 (5 bases). There are 14 residues in the CDR3. Germline assignment: CDR1 SGHRS and CDR2 YFSETQ. Trimming took off 0 bases at V and 1 base at J, with 7 bases between the two ends. In DNA, the CDR3 is TGCGCCAGCAGCTTGGCCGGGGGGAACACTGAAGCTTTCTTT. Translated: CASSLAGGNTEAFF.

The rearrangement links TRBV3-1 (or the pseudogene TRBV3-2) to TRBJ1-1, with 8 bases aligning to TRBD1. This CDR3 has 15 residues. Germline CDR1 and CDR2: LGHDT and YNNKEL (reference sequence). With 4 bases clipped from V and 1 base from J, the junction kept 5 bases outside the gene matches. The CDR3 nucleotides read TGTGCCAGCAGCCTTCGGACAGGGAAGAACACTGAAGCTTTCTTT. Translated, it gives CASSLRTGKNTEAFF.

This chain links TRBV11-2 with TRBJ2-3; 7 positions match TRBD1. Germline CDR1 SGHAT, CDR2 FQNNGV. V gave up 4 bases and J gave up 2 bases; unmatched junction bases: 12. CDR3 length: 17 amino acids. CDR3 nucleotides: TGTGCCAGCAGCTCTACTTGGGACAGTCAGGCCACAGATACGCAGTATTTT. Protein sequence: CASSSTWDSQATDTQYF.

This clone was observed a single time. The chain is built from TRBV4-1 and TRBJ1-6, with 7 bases matching TRBD1. Germline values: CDR1 MGHRA, CDR2 YSYEKL. The CDR3 length is 16 residues. J gave up 5 bases and V 6 bases, and 10 bases lay outside the gene matches. The CDR3 reads CASRRQGGENNSPLHF. The CDR3 DNA follows: TGCGCCAGCAGGCGACAGGGTGGGGAAAATAATTCACCCCTCCACTTT.

The chain carries TRBV6-5 and TRBJ2-7; 8 bases are a match to TRBD1. The CDR3 runs 13 residues. Germline values: CDR1 MNHEY, CDR2 SVGAGI. V dropped 6 bases and J dropped 4; count of bases not matched to a gene: 5. CDR3 loop: CASSRQGLYEQYF. The DNA for the CDR3 is TGTGCCAGCAGCCGACAGGGGTTGTACGAGCAGTACTTC.

V usage is TRBV7-5 and J usage is TRBJ1-2. TRBV7-5 is listed as a pseudogene. The CDR3 totals 15 residues. The CDR3 loop is CVRSLVGGSVRGYTF. The CDR3 coding sequence is TGTGTCAGAAGCTTAGTGGGGGGTAGTGTTCGGGGCTACACCTTC.

The chain combines TRBV7-3 with TRBJ2-7; tentatively, D is TRBD1 (6 bases). CDR3 length: 15 residues. CDR1 SGHTA and CDR2 FQGTGA come from the germline V gene. V was pared by 2 bases and J by 1 base, with 12 bases between. The CDR3 sequence is CASSLEVGASYEQYF. CDR3 nucleotides: TGTGCCAGCAGCTTAGAGGTGGGGGCTTCCTACGAGCAGTACTTC.

The chain couples TRBV5-8 to TRBJ1-2; tentatively, D is TRBD1 (6 bases). With 4 bases removed from V and 8 bases from J, the gap between germline ends came to 15 bases. Germline CDR1 reads SGHTS; CDR2 reads YDEGEE. CDR3 length: 13 amino acids. CDR3 loop: CASSPRTVWGYTF. The CDR3 DNA is TGTGCCAGCAGCCCCCGGACAGTGTGGGGCTACACCTTC.